This TCR beta chain was sequenced in a study of identical twins (dated by TCRdb to between 2015 and 2016). Regarding the study in general: TCR alpha and beta repertoires from monozygotic twins, unrelated adults of various ages and cord blood were deep-sequenced to test whether fetal clonotypes persist. To rule out contamination, the twin experiments were replicated at different times with different library preparation protocols.

Note on this clonotype: Its target antigen remains unknown. No much larger clone exists at a distance of one base, and base qualities are not known.

Every donor was a healthy Caucasian. Miltenyi CD45RO+ enrichment and human naive T-cell isolation kits were used to isolate memory (CD45RO+) and naive T cells from PBMC. General findings and caveats noted by the study authors: In monozygotic twins, out-of-frame TCR alpha sharing was systematically underestimated by recombination models, although the models agreed with sharing between unrelated individuals. Invariant T cells such as MAIT and iNKT could partly confound zero-insertion analyses, although diverse VJ usage argued against such confounding for most clonotypes. In beta out-of-frame sequences, excess twin sharing was weaker, because having fewer shared sequences lowered the signal-to-noise ratio. Conclusions relied on cross-sectional statistical analysis, since the same donors could not be followed over many years. Abundant cord blood beta clonotypes carried fewer insertions; young adult naive repertoires showed a weaker similar trend, while memory repertoires showed none. Out-of-frame TCR alpha sequences shared between twins showed an excess of low generation-probability sequences compared with coincidental sharing between unrelated individuals.

The library was obtained by 5' RACE. TCRdb names Illumina HiSeq 2000 as the instrument used. A universal primer binding site was introduced by template switching, and a unique molecular identifier was present in the final cDNA, enabling accurate counting of TCR cDNA molecules. Specific primers in the conserved constant-segment region were used to synthesize first-strand cDNA for TCR alpha and beta chains. Each cDNA library was double barcoded, with a SMART-Mk sample barcode plus Illumina barcodes, to control for contamination. TruSeq adapter sequences along with Illumina sample barcodes were introduced in two successive PCR steps. The TCR alpha and beta cDNA libraries were sequenced on the Illumina HiSeq platform using custom primers. The authors' analysis ran thus. MiGEC processed the raw reads to extract unique molecular identifiers, while MiXCR was used to determine the CDR3 positions. Recombination models were inferred per individual with the repgenHMM and IGoR tools using an EM algorithm. The tcR package in R was used for shared clonotype analysis, with sharing normalized by the product of cloneset sizes. To study raw recombination free of thymic and clonal selection effects, out-of-frame nonproductive sequences were analyzed. In-frame beta chains were kept once TCRdb had trimmed the public reads at Q25 with fastp and called clones with MiXCR. When rows share a CDR3 protein, they turn into one entry using the most common DNA and genes. The V and J calls and clone size are TCRdb's, not the authors'. Within this sample are approximately 240,000 distinct CDR3 sequences, with around 15% of them counted one time only. The ten largest clones add up to around 9% of the sample.

Via the germline V gene, CDR1 is SGHAT and CDR2 FQNNGV. Trimming leaves V shorter by 4 bases and J shorter by 7 bases, with the junction holding 5 bases beyond the gene matches. Its CDR3 holds 14 amino acids, cysteine through phenylalanine. Just the 42-base CDR3 DNA is kept, in frame starting at base 1. The receptor comes from a woman younger than 35 in good health. The sample comprised memory (CD45RO+) T cells sorted from blood. The cell subset or site label on this specimen signifies: CD45RO+ enriched T cells. Recombination linked TRBV11-2 to TRBJ2-7; 12 junctional bases match TRBD1. In nucleotide form, the sequence is TGTGCCAGCAGCTGCGGGACAGGGGGCTTTGAGCAGTACTTC. This sequence encodes CASSCGTGGFEQYF.